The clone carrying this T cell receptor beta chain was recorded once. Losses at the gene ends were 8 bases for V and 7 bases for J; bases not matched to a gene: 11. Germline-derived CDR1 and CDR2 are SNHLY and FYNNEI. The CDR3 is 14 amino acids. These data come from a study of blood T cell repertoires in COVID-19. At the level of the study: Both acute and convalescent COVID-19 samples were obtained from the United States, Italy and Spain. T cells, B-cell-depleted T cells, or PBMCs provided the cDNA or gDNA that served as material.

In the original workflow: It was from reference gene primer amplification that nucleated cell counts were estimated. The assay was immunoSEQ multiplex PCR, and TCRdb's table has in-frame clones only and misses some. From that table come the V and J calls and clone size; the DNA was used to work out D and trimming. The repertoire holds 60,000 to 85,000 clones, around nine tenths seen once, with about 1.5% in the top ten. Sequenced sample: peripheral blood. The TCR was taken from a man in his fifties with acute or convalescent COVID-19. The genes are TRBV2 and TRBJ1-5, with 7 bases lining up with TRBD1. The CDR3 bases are TGTGCCAGCCACGGGGACAGCCAAACGCAGCCCCAGCATTTT. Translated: CASHGDSQTQPQHF.